The sequence of this TCR beta chain was determined in a study of molecular identifiers for immune sequencing clone quantification. Germline loops: CDR1 MGHRA, CDR2 YSYEKL. The V end was cut by 3 bases, the J end by 2 bases, with 7 bases between. The CDR3 runs 14 residues. TCRdb ran MiXCR on the PCR reads and lists one entry per CDR3 protein. The sample lists about half a million distinct CDR3 sequences; 20% to 25% were seen once. The rearrangement joins TRBV4-1 to TRBJ2-2, with D perhaps matching TRBD1 (5 bases). This clonotype originated in a human donor in good health. Some libraries in this study had Jurkat cell RNA spiked in. The specimen was naive CD8+ T cells from blood, with Jurkat cell RNA spiked in. Subset in this sample: FACS-sorted CD8+CD4-CCR7+CD45RA+ naive T cells. The CDR3 coding sequence is TGCGCCAGCAGCCAGGACACAAACACCGGGGAGCTGTTTTTT. This sequence encodes CASSQDTNTGELFF.